The 22 T cell receptor beta chains presented below share a single source sample, sequenced in a study of T cells after yellow fever vaccination. TCRdb itself ran the 5' RACE reads through MiXCR, one entry per CDR3 protein. The table lists 250,000 or so distinct CDR3 sequences, about 3.9% of them singletons. The sample in question was PBMCs, obtained 15 days after the yellow fever booster vaccination. These receptors originate from a man aged 18 to 29 who received the YFV17D yellow fever vaccine.

This clonotype came up many times. The chain couples TRBV12-3 or TRBV12-4 to TRBJ1-1; a weak D match, TRBD1 (5 bases). Trimming removed 5 bases from V and 4 bases from J, with 17 bases in between. The CDR3 is 15 residues long. The CDR3 loop reads CASSTPGSRVTEAFF. The CDR3 DNA follows: TGTGCCAGCAGTACACCCGGGTCCAGGGTCACTGAAGCTTTCTTT.

This clonotype was counted between two and nine times. The CDR3 DNA sequence: TGCGCCAGCAGCTCCCTCCAAGAGACCCAGTACTTC. Protein sequence: CASSSLQETQYF. The chain uses TRBV5-1 and TRBJ2-5; D remains ambiguous. From germline, CDR1 is SGHRS and CDR2 YFSETQ. V lost 3 bases, J lost 1 base, and 4 bases lay in between. This CDR3 comprises 12 residues.

Many counts were recorded for this clonotype. The chain links TRBV5-1 to TRBJ1-1; a possible D gene is TRBD1 (6 bases). The CDR3 spans 15 residues. Per the germline V gene, CDR1 is SGHRS and CDR2 is YFSETQ. Deletions cut 1 base from V and 4 bases from J, with 14 bases between. CDR3 sequence (DNA): TGCGCCAGCAGCTTGTGGGGGGGCTCAGCCACTGAAGCTTTCTTT. This translates into CASSLWGGSATEAFF.

This clonotype was counted ten times or more. The J gene is TRBJ2-2, the V gene TRBV10-3, with 11 positions matching TRBD2. V shed 4 bases and J 2 bases; nucleotides not matched to a gene: 6. This CDR3 spans 17 amino acids. In germline, CDR1 is ENHRY, CDR2 SYGVKD. The DNA of the CDR3 is TGTGCCATCAGTGTTGCTAGCGGGGGGATAAACACCGGGGAGCTGTTTTTT. It yields the protein CAISVASGGINTGELFF.

This clonotype was observed many times. This chain joins TRBV5-5 and TRBJ1-3, with D unresolved. V gave up 0 bases and J gave up 0 bases, with 7 bases separating them. This CDR3 is 15 amino acids long. The germline CDR1 and CDR2 sequences are SGHKS and YYEKEE (reference sequence). The CDR3 nucleotides read TGTGCCAGCAGCTTGGAAGGGTTCTCTGGAAACACCATATATTTT. Its protein product is CASSLEGFSGNTIYF.

This clonotype occurred many times. The chain has TRBV19 and TRBJ2-3; weak D call: TRBD1 (6 bases). The ends were cut back, 5 bases at V and 6 bases at J, with 15 bases in the middle. Germline V gene data show CDR1 as LNHDA and CDR2 as SQIVND (reference sequence). This CDR3 is built from 14 residues. The CDR3 loop is CASSAGTTRDTQYF. DNA for the CDR3: TGTGCCAGTAGTGCCGGGACAACCAGGGATACGCAGTATTTT.

This clonotype was detected ten times or more. V gene TRBV12-3 or TRBV12-4 combines with J gene TRBJ2-7; TRBD2 agrees at 12 bases. The CDR3 contains 18 residues. V lost 3 bases and J lost 6; bases outside the gene matches: 15. The CDR3 coding sequence is TGTGCCAGCAGTTTTCGTACTAGCGGGGGGAGCTGGGGTCTCGAGCAGTACTTC. This encodes CASSFRTSGGSWGLEQYF.

This chain connects TRBV5-1 to TRBJ2-1; 8 nucleotides align to TRBD2. V was pared by 1 base and J by 10 bases, with 10 bases of the junction left unmatched. The CDR3 is 15 residues long. The germline CDR1 and CDR2 sequences are SGHRS and YFSETQ. CDR3 in DNA: TGCGCCAGCAGCTTGTCCTCGGCGGGGGGTGTAGAGCAGTTCTTC. Amino acids: CASSLSSAGGVEQFF. The variable domain in full, with the rest retrieved from reference TRBV5-1 and TRBJ2-1, is KAGVTQTPRYLIKTRGQQVTLSCSPISGHRSVSWYQQTPGQGLQFLFEYFSETQRNKGNFPGRFSGRQFSNSRSEMNVSTLELGDSALYLCASSLSSAGGVEQFFGPGTRLTVL.

The V call is TRBV20-1, the J call TRBJ2-3; TRBD1 aligns across 9 bases. Germline V lookup: CDR1 DFQATT, CDR2 SNEGSKA (reference sequence). The CDR3 loop spans 14 amino acids. V was pared by 4 bases and J by 2 bases, with 4 bases of the junction left unmatched. CDR3 in amino acids: CSATGTGHTDTQYF. CDR3 DNA: TGCAGTGCTACCGGGACAGGGCACACAGATACGCAGTATTTT.

This chain connects TRBV7-9 to TRBJ2-2, with D possibly being TRBD1 (5 bases). CDR1 SEHNR and CDR2 FQNEAQ come from the germline V gene (reference sequence). The CDR3 is made up of 14 amino acids. V was clipped by 8 bases and J by 2 bases, with 12 bases between them. The CDR3 loop reads CASFPDSNTGELFF. In nucleotides, the CDR3 is TGTGCCAGCTTCCCAGACAGTAACACCGGGGAGCTGTTTTTT.

This clonotype was counted ten times or more. This chain uses TRBV25-1 with TRBJ2-5; the D gene could be TRBD1 or TRBD2 (5 bases each). With 5 bases removed from V and 4 bases from J, the gap between germline ends came to 11 bases. Germline CDR1 MGHDK, CDR2 SYGVNS. This CDR3 contains 13 residues. CDR3 nucleotide sequence: TGTGCCAGCAGTACCCCGGGGCCAGAGACCCAGTACTTC. This codes for CASSTPGPETQYF.

There are many counts of this clonotype. The chain combines TRBV7-3 with TRBJ2-1; 7 bases map to TRBD2. This CDR3 is 14 amino acids long. Unmatched junction bases numbered 4, after V lost 2 bases and J lost 6 bases. Germline values: CDR1 SGHTA, CDR2 FQGTGA. The CDR3, as DNA: TGTGCCAGCAGCTTAGGCGGGGGTGGCAATGAGCAGTTCTTC. Residues: CASSLGGGGNEQFF.

This clonotype was counted many times. The chain employs TRBV2 and TRBJ1-4; D gene ambiguous. This CDR3 comprises 14 residues. Germline V gene sequence: CDR1 SNHLY, CDR2 FYNNEI. Deletions cut 5 bases from V and 8 bases from J, with 15 bases between. CDR3: CASSPTPLGEKLFF. In DNA, the CDR3 is TGTGCCAGCAGTCCGACTCCCCTTGGGGAAAAACTGTTTTTT.

This clonotype was detected many times. The genes are TRBV29-1 and TRBJ1-2; D not resolved. With 7 bases removed from V and 8 bases from J, the gap between germline ends came to 20 bases. The germline gives CDR1 SQVTM, CDR2 ANQGSEA. This CDR3 has 13 amino acids. CDR3 amino acids: CSASRPLSGGYTF. The CDR3 bases are TGCAGCGCCAGCCGGCCACTCTCTGGGGGCTACACCTTC.

This clonotype showed up many times. The chain has TRBV6-6 and TRBJ2-5; D unresolved. The CDR3 totals 12 residues. CDR1 and CDR2 (germline): MNHNY, SVGAGI (reference sequence). The V gene lost 7 bases and the J gene lost 5 bases, with 11 bases spanning the gap. The CDR3 region is CASISQEETQYF. The CDR3 region has the DNA TGTGCCAGCATCTCCCAGGAGGAGACCCAGTACTTC.

The sample holds many counts of this clonotype. This chain connects TRBV4-3 to TRBJ2-5; 7 nucleotides match TRBD2. The length of the CDR3 is 16 residues. The V and J ends lost 0 bases and 5 bases, in that order; junction bases with no gene match: 9. Per germline, CDR1 LGHNA and CDR2 YSLEER. CDR3 region: CASSQDFSAGGETQYF. In nucleotides, the CDR3 is TGCGCCAGCAGCCAAGATTTCTCCGCCGGGGGGGAGACCCAGTACTTC.

This clonotype came up many times. This sequence joins TRBV18 and TRBJ2-3; D unclear. In germline, CDR1 is KGHSH, CDR2 LQKENI. Trimming shortened V by 3 bases and J by 4 bases, and 14 bases separated the two germline ends. This CDR3 has 15 amino acids. The CDR3 coding sequence is TGTGCCAGCTCACCGTACTCAGCTTACTCAGATACGCAGTATTTT. Encoded protein: CASSPYSAYSDTQYF. Complete variable domain (other parts from reference TRBV18 and TRBJ2-3): NAGVMQNPRHLVRRRGQEARLRCSPMKGHSHVYWYRQLPEEGLKFMVYLQKENIIDESGMPKERFSAEFPKEGPSILRIQQVVRGDSAAYFCASSPYSAYSDTQYFGPGTRLTVL.

This clonotype was counted at least ten times. The chain employs TRBV2 and TRBJ1-5; 10 bases map to TRBD1. Trimming removed 4 bases from V and 4 bases from J; junction bases left unmatched: 1. Germline CDR1 is SNHLY and CDR2 is FYNNEI. The CDR3 is 14 amino acids. Written as DNA, the CDR3 is TGTGCCAGCAGTGGGGGACAGGGGAATCAGCCCCAGCATTTT. Translating gives CASSGGQGNQPQHF.

This clonotype was picked up many times. The CDR3 DNA sequence: TGCGCCAGCAGTGAGCGGACTGGAGGCAGAGAGACCCAGTACTTC. It specifies CASSERTGGRETQYF. The J gene is TRBJ2-5, the V gene TRBV10-1; possibly TRBD2 for D (5 bases). Germline CDR1 and CDR2: WNHNN and SYGVQD (reference sequence). Trimming shortened V by 2 bases and J by 4 bases, and 14 bases separated the two germline ends. The CDR3 runs 15 residues.

This clonotype was seen ten or more times. The rearrangement links TRBV30 to TRBJ1-4; D uncertain. Trimming pared 3 bases from V and 8 bases from J, leaving 19 bases between. The CDR3 runs to 15 residues. CDR1 and CDR2 from the germline V gene are GTSNPN and SVGIG (reference sequence). CDR3 sequence: CAWSLDVAWSEKLFF. The CDR3 coding sequence is TGTGCCTGGAGCCTTGACGTGGCATGGAGCGAAAAACTGTTTTTT. Combining the CDR3 with reference TRBV30 and TRBJ1-4 gives the whole variable domain SQTIHQWPATLVQPVGSPLSLECTVEGTSNPNLYWYRQAAGRGLQLLFYSVGIGQISSEVPQNLSASRPQDRQFILSSKKLLLSDSGFYLCAWSLDVAWSEKLFFGSGTQLSVL.

This clonotype was seen many times. The J gene is TRBJ1-5, the V gene TRBV12-3 or TRBV12-4; no definite D call. The CDR3 runs 13 residues. V dropped 5 bases and J dropped 2 bases, with 7 bases sitting between them. CDR3 sequence (DNA): TGTGCCAGCAGTCAGAGTGGCAATCAGCCCCAGCATTTT. Amino acid sequence: CASSQSGNQPQHF.

This clonotype was seen repeatedly, ten times or more. The chain joins TRBV5-1 to TRBJ2-5; D call uncertain. The CDR3 sequence is 13 residues long. CDR1 SGHRS and CDR2 YFSETQ come from the germline V gene. Trimming pared 2 bases from V and 1 base from J, leaving 6 bases between. CDR3 in amino acids: CASSLPTQETQYF. CDR3 coding DNA: TGCGCCAGCAGCTTACCCACCCAAGAGACCCAGTACTTC.